This TCR beta chain was identified in a study of shared clonotypes between healthy human individuals. Sequenced by immunoSEQ multiplex PCR; TCRdb stores in-frame clones only, minus some. The data hold fewer than 1 million clones, with 96% observed a single time. The CDR3 has 13 amino acids. Germline loops: CDR1 SNHLY, CDR2 FYNNEI. The V gene end was trimmed by 11 bases and the J gene end by 1 base; junction bases not matched to a gene: 7. CD45RO-negative, CCR7-selected cells formed the naive CD8 fraction, which excluded terminally differentiated effector memory CD45RA+ cells. What was sequenced was naive CD8+ T cells sorted from blood. This TCR was recovered from a man aged 25 to 45 in good health. The chain combines TRBV2 with TRBJ2-7, with 8 positions matching TRBD1. DNA for the CDR3: TGTGCCGGTGGGACAGGAAGATCCTACGAGCAGTACTTC. This gives the protein CAGGTGRSYEQYF.